This T cell receptor (beta chain) appears in the sequencing data of a study of graft-versus-host responses after intestinal transplantation. Study summary: Once they had received anti-thymocyte globulin induction, all recipients took tacrolimus and steroids for roughly three years.

This CDR3 contains 14 residues. CDR1 is MNHNS, CDR2 SASEGT, per germline. The V gene lost 8 bases and the J gene lost 2 bases, with 12 bases spanning the gap. Study-wide results and caveats: GvH clones were identified in recipient marrow, with some first appearing in ileum or blood.

Only in-frame clones appear in the TCRdb table, and some are missing; sequencing was by immunoSEQ multiplex PCR. The data contain approximately 20,000 clones, 38% of them seen just once; the ten biggest clones take up 0.9%. The responders that had proliferated, CFSE-low CD3+CD4+ and CD3+CD8+ cells, were sorted after the reaction. The sample consisted of alloreactive CD4+ T cells from a mixed lymphocyte reaction culture, taken before intestinal transplant. Subset in this sample: CFSE-low proliferating T cells sorted from approximately 6-day pre-transplant mixed lymphocyte reaction (GvH or HvG direction). The TCR originated in a human patient who received an intestinal transplant. The rearrangement joins TRBV6-1 to TRBJ2-2; D is uncertain. The CDR3 sequence is CASGILGNTGELFF. CDR3 coding DNA: TGTGCCAGCGGGATATTAGGAAACACCGGGGAGCTGTTTTTT.